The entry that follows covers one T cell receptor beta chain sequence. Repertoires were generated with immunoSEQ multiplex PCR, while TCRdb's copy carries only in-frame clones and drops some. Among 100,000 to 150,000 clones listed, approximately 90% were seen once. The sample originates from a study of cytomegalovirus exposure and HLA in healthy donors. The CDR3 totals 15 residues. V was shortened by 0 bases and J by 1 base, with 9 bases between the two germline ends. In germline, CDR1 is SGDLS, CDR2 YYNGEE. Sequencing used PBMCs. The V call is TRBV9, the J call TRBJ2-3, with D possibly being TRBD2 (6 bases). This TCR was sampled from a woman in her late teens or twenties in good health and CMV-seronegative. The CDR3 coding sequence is TGTGCCAGCAGCGTAGCGTCTAGCGGCACAGATACGCAGTATTTT. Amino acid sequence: CASSVASSGTDTQYF.